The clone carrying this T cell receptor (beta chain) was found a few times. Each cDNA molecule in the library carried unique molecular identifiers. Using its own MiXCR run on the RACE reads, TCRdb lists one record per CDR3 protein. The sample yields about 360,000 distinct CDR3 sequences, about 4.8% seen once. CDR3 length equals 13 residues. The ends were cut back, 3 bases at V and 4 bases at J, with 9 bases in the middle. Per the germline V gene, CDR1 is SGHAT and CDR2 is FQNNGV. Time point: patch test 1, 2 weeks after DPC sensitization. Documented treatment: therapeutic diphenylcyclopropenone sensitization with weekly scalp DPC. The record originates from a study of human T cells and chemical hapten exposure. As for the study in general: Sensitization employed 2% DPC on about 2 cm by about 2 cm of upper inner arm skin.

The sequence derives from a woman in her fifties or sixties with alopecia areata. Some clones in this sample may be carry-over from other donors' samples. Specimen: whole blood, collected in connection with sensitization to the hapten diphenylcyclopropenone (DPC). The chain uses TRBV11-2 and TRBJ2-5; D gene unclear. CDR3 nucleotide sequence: TGTGCCAGCAGCTTCCCGGCCCTAGAGACCCAGTACTTC. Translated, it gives CASSFPALETQYF.